The 3 T cell receptor beta chains given below trace back to one sample, sequenced in a study of response to subunit inactivated influenza vaccine. TCRdb processed the RT-PCR reads anew with MiXCR; each CDR3 protein has one entry. The data show 590,000 or so distinct CDR3 sequences, 13% to 15% seen once. Source: PBMCs from blood, taken 14 to 15 days before vaccination. The source is a man aged 50 or older who received an inactivated influenza vaccine.

CDR3 sequence reads: CASSLEPLLSGNTIYF. In nucleotides, the CDR3 is TGTGCCAGCAGCTTAGAACCTCTCCTCTCTGGAAACACCATATATTTT. The chain is built from TRBV7-8 and TRBJ1-3, with D hard to call. The CDR3 has 16 amino acids. Trimming pared 1 base from V and 0 bases from J, leaving 10 bases between. Germline lookup yields CDR1 SGHVS and CDR2 FQNEAQ.

This clonotype was seen a few times. V and J are TRBV12-3 or TRBV12-4 and TRBJ1-2, with a tentative D call TRBD1 (5 bases). V shed 5 bases and J shed 5 bases, with 18 bases lying between them. The CDR3 is 15 amino acids. CDR3 sequence (DNA): TGTGCCAGCAGTGAGCGCCGGGACCTCCGGTATGGCTACACCTTC. The encoded protein is CASSERRDLRYGYTF.

This clonotype showed up just a few times. The rearrangement joins TRBV14 to TRBJ1-1; 7 bases are shared with TRBD1. Trimming took 3 bases from V and 4 from J; bases not matched to a gene: 5. This CDR3 is built from 14 residues. Germline-derived CDR1 and CDR2 are SGHDN and FVKESK. The DNA for the CDR3 is TGTGCCAGCAGCCATTATTACAGGGGCACTGAAGCTTTCTTT. It yields the protein CASSHYYRGTEAFF.